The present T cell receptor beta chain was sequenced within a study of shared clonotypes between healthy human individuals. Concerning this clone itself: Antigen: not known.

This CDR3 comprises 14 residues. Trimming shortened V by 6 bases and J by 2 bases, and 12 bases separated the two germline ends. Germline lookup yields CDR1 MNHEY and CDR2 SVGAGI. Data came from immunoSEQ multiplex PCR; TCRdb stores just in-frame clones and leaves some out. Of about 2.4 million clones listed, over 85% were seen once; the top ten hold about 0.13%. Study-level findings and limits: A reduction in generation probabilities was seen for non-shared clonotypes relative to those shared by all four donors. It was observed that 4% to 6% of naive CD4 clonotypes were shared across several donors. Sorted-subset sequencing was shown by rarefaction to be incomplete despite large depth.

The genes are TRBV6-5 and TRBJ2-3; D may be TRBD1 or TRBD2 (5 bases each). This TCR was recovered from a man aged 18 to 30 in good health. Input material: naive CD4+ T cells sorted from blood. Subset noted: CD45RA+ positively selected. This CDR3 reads CASRRGTTTDTQYF. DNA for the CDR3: TGTGCCAGCAGACGAGGGACCACCACAGATACGCAGTATTTT.